The rows below give T cell receptor beta chains drawn from one sample of a study of lymphopenia after photon versus proton radiotherapy. Libraries were prepared by immunoSEQ multiplex PCR; TCRdb keeps only in-frame clonotypes and omits some of them. The sample holds more than 20,000 clones, about 85% seen once. Material: peripheral blood, obtained from a patient treated with photon-based radiotherapy. The receptors come from a man aged 55 to 70 with pancreatic cancer. Each CDR3 is given with its conserved first and last residue. A D gene is named only where the DNA matches it firmly. Size is stated for part of the rows, as once, few or many counts, or as a class when the clone is expanded.

v_call	d_call	clone_size	j_call	cdr3_aa	cdr3_nt
TRBV19	TRBD2	.	TRBJ2-5	CASSGTGGETQYF	TGTGCCAGTAGTGGGACGGGGGGAGAGACCCAGTACTTC
TRBV10-3	.	.	TRBJ2-5	CAISERETQYF	TGTGCCATCAGTGAACGGGAGACCCAGTACTTC
TRBV15	.	.	TRBJ1-5	CATAPEGVSRQPQHF	TGTGCCACCGCCCCAGAGGGTGTTTCGAGACAGCCCCAGCATTTT
TRBV5-5	TRBD1	.	TRBJ1-3	CASSQYRGPGNTIYF	TGTGCCAGCAGCCAGTACAGGGGCCCTGGAAACACCATATATTTT
TRBV30	.	.	TRBJ1-3	CAWSVSGASSGNTIYF	TGTGCCTGGAGTGTATCGGGGGCCTCCTCTGGAAACACCATATATTTT
TRBV30	.	.	TRBJ1-5	CAWSVGPSRPQHF	TGTGCCTGGAGTGTAGGCCCCTCGCGCCCCCAGCATTTT
TRBV18	.	.	TRBJ1-5	CASSPREGGSNQPQHF	TGTGCCAGCTCACCAAGAGAAGGCGGTAGCAATCAGCCCCAGCATTTT
TRBV4-2	TRBD1	few	TRBJ1-4	CASRETGEGNEKLFF	TGTGCCAGCAGGGAAACAGGGGAGGGTAATGAAAAACTGTTTTTT
TRBV5-1	TRBD1	.	TRBJ2-5	CASSSLTGRETQYF	TGCGCCAGCAGCTCGCTGACAGGGAGAGAGACCCAGTACTTC
TRBV27	.	.	TRBJ2-2	CASSLFGGELFF	TGTGCCAGCAGTTTATTTGGCGGGGAGCTGTTTTTT
TRBV7-3	.	once	TRBJ2-5	CASSPTSQETQYF	TGTGCCAGCAGCCCGACCTCTCAAGAGACCCAGTACTTC
TRBV5-1	.	.	TRBJ2-3	CASMGVTDTQYF	TGCGCCAGCATGGGAGTCACAGATACGCAGTATTTT
TRBV29-1	TRBD1	.	TRBJ2-7	CSGGQVREQYF	TGCAGCGGAGGACAGGTCCGCGAGCAGTACTTC
TRBV7-6	.	once	TRBJ2-7	CASSLQDSYEQYF	TGTGCCAGCAGCTTACAGGACAGCTACGAGCAGTACTTC
TRBV19	TRBD1	few	TRBJ2-7	CATKDRAYEQYF	TGTGCAACAAAAGACAGGGCCTACGAGCAGTACTTC
TRBV29-1	.	.	TRBJ1-1	CSVYDNRDTEAFF	TGCAGCGTCTATGACAACCGGGACACTGAAGCTTTCTTT
TRBV4-2	.	.	TRBJ2-3	CASSNKGVPPNTDTQYF	TGTGCCAGCAGCAACAAGGGAGTACCTCCTAACACAGATACGCAGTATTTT
TRBV19	TRBD1	.	TRBJ2-7	CASTPHYAEGAYRSYEQYF	TGTGCCAGTACCCCCCACTACGCCGAGGGGGCCTATCGTTCCTACGAGCAGTACTTC
TRBV6-5	TRBD1	.	TRBJ1-1	CASSPLTGSQSEAFF	TGTGCCAGCAGCCCCCTGACAGGGAGCCAGTCTGAAGCTTTCTTT
TRBV6-1	TRBD1	.	TRBJ1-5	CASLRTGGNQPQHF	TGTGCCAGTCTCAGGACAGGGGGTAATCAGCCCCAGCATTTT
TRBV29-1	.	.	TRBJ2-3	CSVGQGRPDTQYF	TGCAGCGTTGGGCAGGGTAGGCCAGATACGCAGTATTTT
TRBV15	.	.	TRBJ1-2	CATSREGVLRGYTF	TGTGCCACCAGCAGAGAGGGGGTTCTTCGAGGCTACACCTTC
TRBV10-3	.	.	TRBJ1-1	CASEGDGEAFF	TGTGCCTCGGAAGGGGATGGAGAAGCTTTCTTT
TRBV4-2	TRBD1	.	TRBJ1-1	CASSPRDREREAFF	TGTGCCAGCAGCCCCCGGGACAGGGAACGTGAAGCTTTCTTT
TRBV19	TRBD2	.	TRBJ2-5	CASSNLTSEETQYF	TGTGCCAGTAGTAACTTGACTAGCGAGGAGACCCAGTACTTC
TRBV30	.	.	TRBJ1-6	CAWSVTYSLRSYNSPLHF	TGTGCCTGGAGTGTAACATACAGTCTGAGATCCTATAATTCACCCCTCCACTTT
TRBV7-3	TRBD1	once	TRBJ1-1	CASSAGGLNTEAFF	TGTGCCAGCAGCGCAGGGGGATTGAACACTGAAGCTTTCTTT
TRBV5-1	TRBD1	.	TRBJ1-2	CASSQTGGPYGYTF	TGCGCCAGCAGCCAAACAGGGGGCCCCTATGGCTACACCTTC
TRBV14	.	.	TRBJ2-1	CASSWGRGLTYNEQFF	TGTGCCAGCAGCTGGGGGCGGGGGTTAACCTACAATGAGCAGTTCTTC
TRBV4-1	TRBD1	.	TRBJ2-5	CASSQERGDRGETQYF	TGCGCCAGCAGCCAAGAACGAGGGGACAGGGGGGAGACCCAGTACTTC
TRBV27	.	.	TRBJ1-6	CASSTWGSPLHF	TGTGCCAGCAGTACCTGGGGTTCACCCCTCCACTTT
TRBV5-1	TRBD1	.	TRBJ2-5	CASSLGQGQATQYF	TGCGCCAGCAGCTTAGGACAGGGGCAAGCGACCCAGTACTTC
TRBV7-2	.	.	TRBJ2-3	CASSPASVTDTQYF	TGTGCCAGCAGTCCCGCTAGCGTGACAGATACGCAGTATTTT
TRBV7-2	.	.	TRBJ2-1	CASSSRQASYNEQFF	TGTGCCAGCAGCTCAAGACAGGCCTCCTACAATGAGCAGTTCTTC
TRBV7-8	.	.	TRBJ1-4	CASSPTGGVREKLFF	TGTGCCAGCAGCCCGACGGGGGGGGTAAGGGAAAAACTGTTTTTT
TRBV5-5	TRBD1	.	TRBJ1-6	CASSPTLKDRERGNSPLHF	TGTGCCAGCAGCCCCACCCTCAAGGACAGGGAGAGGGGAAATTCACCCCTCCACTTT
TRBV29-1	.	.	TRBJ1-4	CSVGGATNEKLFF	TGCAGCGTTGGGGGGGCAACTAATGAAAAACTGTTTTTT
TRBV7-9	.	.	TRBJ1-2	CASSLAGYGYTF	TGTGCCAGCAGCTTAGCAGGCTATGGCTACACCTTC
TRBV7-9	TRBD2	.	TRBJ2-2	CASSLLAGGTGELFF	TGTGCCAGCAGCCTGCTAGCGGGGGGGACCGGGGAGCTGTTTTTT
TRBV27	.	.	TRBJ1-1	CASSSPTVNTEAFF	TGTGCCAGCAGTTCCCCGACAGTCAACACTGAAGCTTTCTTT
TRBV30	.	.	TRBJ2-3	CAWSLTDTQYF	TGTGCCTGGAGCCTGACAGATACGCAGTATTTT
TRBV4-1	TRBD1	.	TRBJ2-1	CASSPRQGVRYEQFF	TGCGCCAGCAGCCCCCGACAGGGAGTTCGGTATGAGCAGTTCTTC
TRBV9	TRBD1	.	TRBJ1-3	CASSVEARDRGNTIYF	TGTGCCAGCAGCGTAGAGGCCCGGGACAGAGGAAACACCATATATTTT
TRBV19	.	.	TRBJ2-5	CASSIVGRLATQYF	TGTGCCAGTAGTATCGTCGGCAGGTTGGCGACCCAGTACTTC
TRBV29-1	TRBD1	.	TRBJ1-2	CSVGQGTGNGYTF	TGCAGCGTTGGTCAGGGGACAGGGAATGGCTACACCTTC
TRBV2	.	.	TRBJ2-3	CASSERGGTDTQYF	TGTGCCAGCAGTGAAAGGGGGGGCACAGATACGCAGTATTTT
TRBV7-8	TRBD1	few	TRBJ1-2	CASSLADRDGYTF	TGTGCCAGCAGCCTAGCGGACAGGGATGGCTACACCTTC
TRBV5-1	.	.	TRBJ1-2	CASSLGLQAYGYTF	TGCGCCAGCAGCTTGGGTCTACAGGCGTATGGCTACACCTTC
TRBV19	TRBD1	.	TRBJ2-6	CASSNRWTGDSGANVLTF	TGTGCCAGTAGTAACCGATGGACAGGGGACTCTGGGGCCAACGTCCTGACTTTC
TRBV19	TRBD2	.	TRBJ2-3	CASSQPGLVRDTQYF	TGTGCCAGTAGTCAGCCGGGACTAGTACGTGATACGCAGTATTTT
TRBV25-1	.	.	TRBJ2-7	CASQPTGTYEQYF	TGTGCCAGTCAACCTACAGGGACCTACGAGCAGTACTTC